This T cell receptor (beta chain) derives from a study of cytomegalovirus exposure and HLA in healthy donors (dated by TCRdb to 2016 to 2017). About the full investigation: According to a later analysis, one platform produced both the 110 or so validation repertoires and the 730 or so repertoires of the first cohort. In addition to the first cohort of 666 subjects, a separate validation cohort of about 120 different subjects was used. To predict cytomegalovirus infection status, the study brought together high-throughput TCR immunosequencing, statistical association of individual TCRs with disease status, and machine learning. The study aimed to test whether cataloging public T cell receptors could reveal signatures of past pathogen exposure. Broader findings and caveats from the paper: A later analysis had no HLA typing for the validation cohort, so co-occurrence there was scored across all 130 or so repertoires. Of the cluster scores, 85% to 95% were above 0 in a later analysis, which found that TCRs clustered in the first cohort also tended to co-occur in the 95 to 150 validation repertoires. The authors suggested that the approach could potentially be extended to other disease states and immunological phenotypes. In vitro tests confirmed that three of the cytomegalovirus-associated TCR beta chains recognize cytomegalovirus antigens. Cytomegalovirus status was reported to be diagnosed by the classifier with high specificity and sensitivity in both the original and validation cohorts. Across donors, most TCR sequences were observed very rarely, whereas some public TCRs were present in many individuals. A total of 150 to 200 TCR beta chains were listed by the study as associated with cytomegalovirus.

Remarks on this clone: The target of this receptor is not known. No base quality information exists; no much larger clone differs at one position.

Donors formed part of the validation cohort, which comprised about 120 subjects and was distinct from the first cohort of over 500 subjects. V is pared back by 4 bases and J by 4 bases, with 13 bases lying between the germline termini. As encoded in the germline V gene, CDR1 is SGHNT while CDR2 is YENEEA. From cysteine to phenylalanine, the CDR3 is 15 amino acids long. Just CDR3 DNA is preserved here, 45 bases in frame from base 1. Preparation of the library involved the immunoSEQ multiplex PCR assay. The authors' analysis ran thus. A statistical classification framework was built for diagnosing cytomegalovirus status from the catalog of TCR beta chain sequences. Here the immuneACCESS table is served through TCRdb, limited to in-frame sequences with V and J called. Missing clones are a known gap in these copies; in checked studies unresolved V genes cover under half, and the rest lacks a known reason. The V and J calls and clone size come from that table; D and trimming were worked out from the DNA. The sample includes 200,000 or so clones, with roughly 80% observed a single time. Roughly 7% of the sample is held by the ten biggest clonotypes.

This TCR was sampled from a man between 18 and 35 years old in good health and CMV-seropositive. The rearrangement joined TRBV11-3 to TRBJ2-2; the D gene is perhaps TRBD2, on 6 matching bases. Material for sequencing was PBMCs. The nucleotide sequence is TGTGCCAGCAGCTCGAGCGGGTCCGTCACCGGGGAGCTGTTTTTT. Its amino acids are CASSSSGSVTGELFF.